This passage covers 5 T cell receptor beta chains from one sample sequenced in a study of post-analysis software for immune sequencing data. Study-wide points: Elevated frequency relative to controls characterized roughly five TRBV segments in patients, TRBV5-6, TRBV5-1 and TRBV20-1 among them.

Researchers reported that TCR beta cDNA libraries carried unique molecular identifiers. TCRdb recomputed calls from the PCR reads with MiXCR, one row per CDR3 protein. The sample has around 710,000 distinct CDR3 sequences; 46% are singletons. No antigen has been assigned to these receptors. Sequenced sample: blood. The source is a girl between 5 and 17 years old with multiple sclerosis.

The chain recombines TRBV29-1 with TRBJ2-1; 8 nucleotides agree with TRBD2. The CDR3 has 14 residues. V lost 4 bases and J lost 2; bases outside the gene matches: 4. In germline, CDR1 is SQVTM, CDR2 ANQGSEA. Here the CDR3 reads CSVGLANTYNEQFF. The DNA of the CDR3 is TGCAGCGTTGGACTAGCGAACACCTACAATGAGCAGTTCTTC.

About this clonotype: Germline is not matched at one junction end, which may reflect a read error. The chain joins TRBV27 to TRBJ2-7; D may match TRBD1 or TRBD2 (5 bases each). This CDR3 spans 14 amino acids. Per germline, CDR1 MNHEY and CDR2 SMNVEV (reference sequence). This CDR3 is CANSPWGYSYEQYF. CDR3 coding DNA: TGTGCCAACAGTCCTTGGGGGTACTCCTACGAGCAGTACTTC.

This sequence joins TRBV9 and TRBJ1-2; no definite D call. This CDR3 comprises 14 residues. The germline V gene has CDR1 SGDLS and CDR2 YYNGEE. The ends were cut back, 0 bases at V and 3 bases at J, with 9 bases in the middle. Here the CDR3 reads CASSVAGRDYGYTF. In DNA form, the CDR3 reads TGTGCCAGCAGCGTAGCAGGACGGGACTATGGCTACACCTTC.

J is TRBJ2-3 and V is TRBV29-1; 7 positions agree with TRBD1. This CDR3 has 14 amino acids. Germline CDR1 reads SQVTM; CDR2 reads ANQGSEA. Trimming at V came to 7 bases and at J to 0 bases, leaving 7 bases not matched to a gene. The CDR3: CSGRQGLSTDTQYF. In nucleotides, the CDR3 is TGCAGCGGACGACAGGGTCTGAGCACAGATACGCAGTATTTT.

The rearrangement links TRBV6-5 to TRBJ1-5; TRBD1 matches at 7 bases. CDR3 length equals 17 residues. Germline V CDR1 and CDR2: MNHEY, SVGAGI. The V and J ends lost 4 bases and 1 base, in that order; junction bases with no gene match: 10. CDR3 sequence (DNA): TGTGCCAGCAGTTTACCAACAGGGGTAGCAAGCAATCAGCCCCAGCATTTT. Amino acid sequence: CASSLPTGVASNQPQHF.